This T cell receptor (beta chain) is from a study of radiation and T cells in renal cell carcinoma. Treatment described: treatment-naive control, cytoreductive nephrectomy. Here immunoSEQ multiplex PCR was the method, and the copy in TCRdb shows in-frame clones only, minus some. Of some 8,400 clones listed, about 60% are singletons. CDR3 size: 14 residues. Trimming pared 1 base from V and 8 bases from J, leaving 15 bases between. In germline, CDR1 is SGHDT, CDR2 YYEEEE. This chain links TRBV5-6 with TRBJ1-2; D unresolved. The origin of this receptor is a man between 60 and 70 years old with renal cell carcinoma. The sample in question was tumor tissue, obtained from a patient whose treatment was nephrectomy without radiotherapy. In DNA, the CDR3 is TGTGCCAGCAGCTTGATTCGATCTACCGCGGGCTACACCTTC. This translates into CASSLIRSTAGYTF.